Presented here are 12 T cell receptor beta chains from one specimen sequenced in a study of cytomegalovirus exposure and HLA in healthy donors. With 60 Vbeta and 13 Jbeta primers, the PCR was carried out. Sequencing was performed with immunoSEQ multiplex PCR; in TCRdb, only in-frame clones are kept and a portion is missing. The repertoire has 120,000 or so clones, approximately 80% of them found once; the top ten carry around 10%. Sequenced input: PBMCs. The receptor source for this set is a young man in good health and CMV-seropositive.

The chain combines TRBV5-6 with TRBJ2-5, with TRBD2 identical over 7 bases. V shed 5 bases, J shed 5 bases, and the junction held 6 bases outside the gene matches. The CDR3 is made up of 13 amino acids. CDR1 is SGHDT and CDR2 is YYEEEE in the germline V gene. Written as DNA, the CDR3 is TGTGCCAGCAGTTTCGGGAGGAGGGAGACCCAGTACTTC. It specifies CASSFGRRETQYF.

CDR3 residues: CAWQNTERKSYNEQFF. The CDR3 nucleotides read TGTGCCTGGCAAAACACCGAGCGGAAGTCCTACAATGAGCAGTTCTTC. The chain carries TRBV30 and TRBJ2-1, with D possibly being TRBD2 (5 bases). This CDR3 comprises 16 residues. V gave up 5 bases and J gave up 1 base, with 18 bases separating them. Germline-derived CDR1 and CDR2 are GTSNPN and SVGIG (reference sequence).

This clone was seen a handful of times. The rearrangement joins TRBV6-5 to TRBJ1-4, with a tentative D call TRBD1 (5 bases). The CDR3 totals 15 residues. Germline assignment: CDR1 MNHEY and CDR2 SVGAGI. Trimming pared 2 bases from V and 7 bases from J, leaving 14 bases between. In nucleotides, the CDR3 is TGTGCCAGCAGTTACGGAGGGTACGGGGGTGAAAAACTGTTTTTT. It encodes CASSYGGYGGEKLFF.

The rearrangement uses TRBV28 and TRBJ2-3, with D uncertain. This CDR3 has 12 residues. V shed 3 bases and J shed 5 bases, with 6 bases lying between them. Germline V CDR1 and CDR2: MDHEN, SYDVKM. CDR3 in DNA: TGTGCCAGCAGTTTCCTTGTAGATACGCAGTATTTT. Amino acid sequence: CASSFLVDTQYF.

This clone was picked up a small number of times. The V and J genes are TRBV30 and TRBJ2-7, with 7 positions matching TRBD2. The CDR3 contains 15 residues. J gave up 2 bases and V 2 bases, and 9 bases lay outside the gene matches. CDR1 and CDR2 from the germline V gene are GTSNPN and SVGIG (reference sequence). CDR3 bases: TGTGCCTGGAGTCACCCCCTCCGGGGGGCCTACGAGCAGTACTTC. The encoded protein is CAWSHPLRGAYEQYF. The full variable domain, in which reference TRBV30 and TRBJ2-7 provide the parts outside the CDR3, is SQTIHQWPATLVQPVGSPLSLECTVEGTSNPNLYWYRQAAGRGLQLLFYSVGIGQISSEVPQNLSASRPQDRQFILSSKKLLLSDSGFYLCAWSHPLRGAYEQYFGPGTRLTVT.

The DNA for the CDR3 is TGTGCCAGCAGCAAACAGGGGTGGACTAACTATGGCTACACCTTC. This translates into CASSKQGWTNYGYTF. This chain uses TRBV5-4 with TRBJ1-2; 7 bases align to TRBD1. Germline assignment: CDR1 SGHNT and CDR2 YYREEE (reference sequence). The length of the CDR3 is 15 residues. V lost 4 bases, J lost 0 bases, and 6 bases stayed unmatched.

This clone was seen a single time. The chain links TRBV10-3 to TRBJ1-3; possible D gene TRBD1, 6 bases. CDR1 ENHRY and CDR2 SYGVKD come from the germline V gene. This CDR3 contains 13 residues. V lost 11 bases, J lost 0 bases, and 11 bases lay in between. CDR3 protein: CAASDSSGNTIYF. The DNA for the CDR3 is TGTGCCGCTTCGGACAGCTCTGGAAACACCATATATTTT.

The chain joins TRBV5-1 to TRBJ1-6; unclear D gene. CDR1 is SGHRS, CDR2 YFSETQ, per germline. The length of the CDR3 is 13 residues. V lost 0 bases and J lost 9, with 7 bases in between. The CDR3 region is CASSLGSGSPLHF. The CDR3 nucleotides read TGCGCCAGCAGCTTGGGGTCAGGTTCACCCCTCCACTTT.

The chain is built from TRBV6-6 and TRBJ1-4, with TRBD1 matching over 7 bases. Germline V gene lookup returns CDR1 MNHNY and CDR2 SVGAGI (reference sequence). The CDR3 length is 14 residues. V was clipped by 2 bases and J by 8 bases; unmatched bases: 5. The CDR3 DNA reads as TGTGCCAGCAGTTACAACAGGGGAGGAGAAAAACTGTTTTTT. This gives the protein CASSYNRGGEKLFF.

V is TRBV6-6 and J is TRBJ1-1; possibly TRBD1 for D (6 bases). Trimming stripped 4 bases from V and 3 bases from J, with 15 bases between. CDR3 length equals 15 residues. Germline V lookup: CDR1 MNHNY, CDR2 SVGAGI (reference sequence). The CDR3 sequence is CASSSPTGIDTEAFF. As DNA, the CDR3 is TGTGCCAGCAGTTCCCCCACAGGGATTGACACTGAAGCTTTCTTT.

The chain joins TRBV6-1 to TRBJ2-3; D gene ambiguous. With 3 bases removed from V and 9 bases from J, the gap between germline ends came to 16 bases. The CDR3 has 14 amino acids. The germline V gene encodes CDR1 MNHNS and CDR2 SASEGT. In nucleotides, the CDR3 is TGTGCCAGCAGTGAGGAAAAGGCGAGGCCAACGCAGTATTTT. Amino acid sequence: CASSEEKARPTQYF.

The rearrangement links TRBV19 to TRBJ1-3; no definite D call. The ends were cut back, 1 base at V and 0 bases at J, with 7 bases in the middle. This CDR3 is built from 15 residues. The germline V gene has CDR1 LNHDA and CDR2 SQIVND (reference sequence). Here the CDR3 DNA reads TGTGCCAGTAGTATAGGGGCAATCTCTGGAAACACCATATATTTT. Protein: CASSIGAISGNTIYF.